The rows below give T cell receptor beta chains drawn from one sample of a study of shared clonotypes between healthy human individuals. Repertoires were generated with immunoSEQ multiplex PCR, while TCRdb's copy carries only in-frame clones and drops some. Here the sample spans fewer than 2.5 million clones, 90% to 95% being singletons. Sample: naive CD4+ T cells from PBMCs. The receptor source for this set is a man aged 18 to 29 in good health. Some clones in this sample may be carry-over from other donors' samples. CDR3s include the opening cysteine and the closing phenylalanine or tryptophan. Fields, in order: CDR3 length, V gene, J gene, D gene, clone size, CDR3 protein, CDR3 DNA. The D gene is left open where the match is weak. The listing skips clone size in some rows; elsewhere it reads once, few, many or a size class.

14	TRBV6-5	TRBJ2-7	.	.	CASSYSGESYEQYF	TGTGCCAGCAGTTACTCGGGGGAAAGCTACGAGCAGTACTTC
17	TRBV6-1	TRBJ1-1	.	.	CASSDGGVHLMNTEAFF	TGTGCCAGCAGTGACGGGGGAGTGCATCTCATGAACACTGAAGCTTTCTTT
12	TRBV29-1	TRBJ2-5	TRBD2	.	CSISRLAETQYF	TGCAGCATTTCCCGACTAGCGGAGACCCAGTACTTC
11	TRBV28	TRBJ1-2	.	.	CASGRRGGYTF	TGTGCCAGCGGACGTAGGGGGGGCTACACCTTC
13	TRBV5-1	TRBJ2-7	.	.	CASSLAGYYEQYF	TGCGCCAGCAGCTTGGCGGGGTACTACGAGCAGTACTTC
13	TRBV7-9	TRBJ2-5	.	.	CASSLGGLETQYF	TGTGCCAGCAGCTTGGGGGGCTTGGAGACCCAGTACTTC
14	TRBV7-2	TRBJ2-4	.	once	CASSHNRGKNIQYF	TGTGCCAGCAGCCACAACCGGGGAAAAAACATTCAGTACTTC
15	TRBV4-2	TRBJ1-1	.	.	CASSQDGHMNTEAFF	TGTGCCAGCAGCCAAGACGGGCACATGAACACTGAAGCTTTCTTT
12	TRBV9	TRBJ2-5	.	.	CASSVEGETQYF	TGTGCCAGCAGCGTAGAGGGTGAGACCCAGTACTTC
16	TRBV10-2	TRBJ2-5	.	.	CASSDWAGTPQETQYF	TGCGCCAGCAGTGATTGGGCGGGGACGCCTCAAGAGACCCAGTACTTC
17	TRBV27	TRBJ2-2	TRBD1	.	CASSLRGQGANTGELFF	TGTGCCAGCAGTTTAAGGGGACAGGGCGCGAACACCGGGGAGCTGTTTTTT
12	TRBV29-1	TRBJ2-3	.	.	CSGGASTDTQYF	TGCAGCGGCGGGGCCAGCACAGATACGCAGTATTTT
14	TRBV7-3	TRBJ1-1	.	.	CASSSQPQGTEAFF	TGTGCCAGCAGCTCGCAACCCCAGGGGACTGAAGCTTTCTTT
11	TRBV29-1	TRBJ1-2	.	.	CSVETGTGYTF	TGCAGCGTTGAGACAGGAACTGGCTACACCTTC
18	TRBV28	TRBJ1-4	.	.	CASSPESGKGATNEKLFF	TGTGCCAGCAGTCCAGAAAGTGGGAAGGGAGCAACTAATGAAAAACTGTTTTTT
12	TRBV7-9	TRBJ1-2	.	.	CASSHENYGYTF	TGTGCCAGCAGCCATGAAAACTATGGCTACACCTTC